This TCR beta chain derives from a study of blood T cell repertoires in COVID-19. Between the trimmed V and J ends, which lost 6 bases and 5 bases, there was a span of 8 bases. The V gene's germline CDR1 is DFQATT and CDR2 SNEGSKA (reference sequence). CDR3 length: 10 amino acids. As processed by the authors: For nucleated cells, counts were estimated from reference gene primer amplification. Here immunoSEQ multiplex PCR was the method, and the copy in TCRdb shows in-frame clones only, minus some. The V and J calls and clone size come from that table; D and trimming were worked out from the DNA. The sample has approximately 70,000 clones, under 80% seen once; the top ten hold around half.

V gene TRBV20-1 combines with J gene TRBJ2-7; unclear D gene. The TCR originated in a woman in her sixties or seventies who had been exposed to COVID-19. The specimen sequenced was PBMCs or T cells enriched from blood (not recorded which). The CDR3 DNA is TGCAGTGCAGCCCCTGACGAGCAGTACTTC. Translation gives CSAAPDEQYF.